A selection of T cell receptor beta chains follows, all from one sample in a study of blood T cell repertoires in COVID-19. The table came from immunoSEQ multiplex PCR; TCRdb's copy has only in-frame clones and leaves some out. The data hold 380,000 or so clones, with around 90% observed a single time. Specimen: PBMCs or T cells enriched from blood (not recorded which). Receptor source: a woman aged 40 to 55 with acute COVID-19. Each CDR3 is given with its conserved first and last residue. Each record gives: D gene, clone size, V gene, CDR3 length, J gene, CDR3 protein, CDR3 DNA. A D gene is named only where the DNA matches it firmly. Size tells how often a clone was seen (once, few, many) or the class of an expanded clone, and some rows leave it out.

NA	NA	TRBV10-2	13	TRBJ1-4	CASSEFSNEKLFF	TGCGCCAGCAGTGAGTTCTCGAATGAAAAACTGTTTTTT
NA	NA	TRBV5-1	13	TRBJ2-5	CASTTGLGETQYF	TGCGCCAGTACTACAGGGTTGGGAGAGACCCAGTACTTC
TRBD1	NA	TRBV7-8	15	TRBJ2-2	CASRYGQGDTGELFF	TGTGCCAGCAGATATGGACAGGGGGACACCGGGGAGCTGTTTTTT
NA	NA	TRBV5-1	13	TRBJ2-5	CASSLARLETQYF	TGCGCCAGCAGCTTGGCGAGGTTAGAGACCCAGTACTTC
NA	NA	TRBV24-1	11	TRBJ1-2	CATSDFRGHTF	TGTGCCACCAGTGATTTCAGGGGTCACACCTTC
TRBD2	NA	TRBV10-3	17	TRBJ2-3	CAISERTSGGATDTQYF	TGTGCCATCAGTGAAAGGACTAGCGGGGGGGCCACAGATACGCAGTATTTT
NA	NA	TRBV7-9	14	TRBJ1-2	CASSYQEGNYGYTF	TGTGCCAGCAGCTATCAGGAGGGCAACTATGGCTACACCTTC
NA	NA	TRBV10-3	15	TRBJ1-5	CAISEDTGSNQPQHF	TGTGCCATCAGTGAGGATACAGGGAGCAATCAGCCCCAGCATTTT
NA	NA	TRBV7-6	15	TRBJ2-1	CASTRQPHSYNEQFF	TGTGCCAGCACCCGACAGCCACACTCCTACAATGAGCAGTTCTTC
TRBD1	NA	TRBV5-1	13	TRBJ1-2	CASSETGGYGYTF	TGCGCCAGCTCTGAGACAGGGGGCTATGGCTACACCTTC
NA	NA	TRBV19	14	TRBJ2-7	CASSTQGGPYEQYF	TGTGCCAGTAGTACTCAGGGGGGACCATACGAGCAGTACTTC
TRBD1	NA	TRBV30	14	TRBJ1-5	CAWSQAGGFGSQHF	TGTGCCTGGAGTCAGGCAGGGGGGTTCGGATCCCAGCATTTT
NA	NA	TRBV19	16	TRBJ2-2	CASSLRLRVDTGELFF	TGTGCCAGTAGTCTCCGCCTCAGGGTCGACACCGGGGAGCTGTTTTTT
NA	few	TRBV14	15	TRBJ1-1	CASSQDRISGTEAFF	TGTGCCAGCAGCCAAGATCGAATCTCGGGCACTGAAGCTTTCTTT
NA	NA	TRBV7-6	14	TRBJ2-3	CASSNGASADTQYF	TGTGCCAGCAGTAACGGGGCTAGCGCAGATACGCAGTATTTT
TRBD2	NA	TRBV11-2	15	TRBJ2-1	CASSTTSGGYNEQFF	TGTGCCAGCAGCACGACTAGCGGGGGGTACAATGAGCAGTTCTTC